This entry is about one TCR beta chain. As yet, its antigen is unknown. The data were obtained in a study of OX40 agonist ivuxolimab in advanced cancers. Study-wide background: Ivuxolimab, which is an agonistic anti-OX40 (CD134) antibody, was administered to the patients. Study outcomes and limitations: The study found among the lowest clonal expansion in partial responders at 0.1-3.0 mg/kg. At 0.1 to 3.0 mg/kg, CD4+ and CD8+ blood T cells expanded clonally by week 6. On average, a greater number of expanded clones characterised CD8+ T cells relative to CD4+.

Libraries were prepared by immunoSEQ multiplex PCR; TCRdb keeps only in-frame clonotypes and omits some of them. This sample yields tens of thousands of clones, of which 80% to 90% are seen a single time; 1.5% to 2.5% belongs to the top ten. Germline loops: CDR1 SGHTA, CDR2 FQGNSA. The CDR3 runs 15 residues. V dropped 1 base and J dropped 2 bases, with 12 bases sitting between them. The chain uses TRBV7-2 and TRBJ2-7, with D possibly matching TRBD2 (6 bases). The source is an adult with an advanced solid tumor such as melanoma, head and neck, liver or kidney cancer. Sequenced material: CD4+ or CD8+ T cells sorted from blood, taken in a trial of the OX40 agonist ivuxolimab. The CDR3 nucleotides read TGTGCCAGCAGCTTAGTAGCGGATGCCACCTACGAGCAGTACTTC. Translating it yields CASSLVADATYEQYF.